This T cell receptor beta chain was obtained from a study of OX40 agonist ivuxolimab in advanced cancers. On the study more broadly: In this cohort, patients received ivuxolimab, an agonistic anti-OX40 (CD134) antibody.

V shed 1 base and J shed 0 bases, with 25 bases lying between them. Germline V lookup: CDR1 MNHNS, CDR2 SASEGT. There are 21 residues in the CDR3. Here immunoSEQ multiplex PCR was the method, and the copy in TCRdb shows in-frame clones only, minus some. The data show about 64,000 clones, roughly four fifths seen once. Here the sequenced sample was CD4+ or CD8+ T cells sorted from blood, taken in a trial of the OX40 agonist ivuxolimab. The chain couples TRBV6-1 to TRBJ1-5; tentative D call: TRBD1 (5 bases). The TCR was taken from an adult with an advanced solid tumor such as melanoma, head and neck, liver or kidney cancer. The CDR3 coding sequence is TGTGCCAGCAGTGAAGAGGGTTCGGGACTCCCTTGGGGTAATAGCAATCAGCCCCAGCATTTT. Translating gives CASSEEGSGLPWGNSNQPQHF.